These 4 T cell receptor beta chains originate from one sample sequenced in a study of regulatory T cells in long-lasting Graves disease. The time point here: newly diagnosed GD, antithyroid drugs for less than 3 months. After RNA was extracted from PBMCs, the TCR library was made from it. Sequencing libraries for TCR beta were prepared with iRepertoire HTBI primers and Arm-PCR of CDR3 regions. TCRdb independently ran MiXCR on the multiplex PCR reads; one entry per CDR3 protein. The sample carries some 600,000 distinct CDR3 sequences, roughly 15% recorded once. The same sample was also studied in work on T cells in Graves' hyperthyroidism and ophthalmopathy.

This specimen consisted of peripheral blood mononuclear cells (PBMCs), obtained at new diagnosis, from a patient treated with antithyroid drugs. Source of these receptors: a young man with Graves disease.

The chain has TRBV30 and TRBJ2-7, with D possibly TRBD1 on 5 matching bases. Trimming removed 4 bases from V and 9 bases from J, with 19 bases in between. CDR3 size: 13 residues. CDR1 is GTSNPN and CDR2 is SVGIG in the germline V gene (reference sequence). The CDR3 DNA is TGTGCCTGGACCGGCAGGGCAGCACCTGGGCAGTACTTC. Translating gives CAWTGRAAPGQYF.

This clonotype was seen more than once but under ten times. The V call is TRBV4-1, the J call TRBJ2-7; 14 bases agree with TRBD2. After removal of 1 base from V and 2 bases from J, the junction contained 1 base not matched to a gene. The length of the CDR3 is 16 residues. CDR1 is MGHRA, CDR2 YSYEKL, per germline. CDR3 protein: CASSQGLAGGTYEQYF. The CDR3 DNA sequence: TGCGCCAGCAGCCAAGGACTAGCGGGAGGGACCTACGAGCAGTACTTC.

This clonotype was recorded at least ten times. The rearrangement joins TRBV6-1 to TRBJ1-5; weak D call: TRBD1 (6 bases). Germline CDR1 and CDR2: MNHNS and SASEGT. CDR3 length equals 15 residues. V lost 6 bases to trimming and J lost 0 bases, with 12 bases between them. CDR3 in amino acids: CASSLTGNSNQPQHF. The CDR3 DNA sequence: TGTGCCAGCAGCTTAACAGGGAATAGCAATCAGCCCCAGCATTTT.

V and J are TRBV19 and TRBJ2-7, with 8 bases identical to TRBD1. The CDR3 extends over 13 amino acids. The J segment lost 3 bases and the V segment lost 9 bases, leaving 7 bases of the junction unmatched. In germline, CDR1 is LNHDA, CDR2 SQIVND (reference sequence). The CDR3 reads CASSWDRNYEQYF. Written as DNA, the CDR3 is TGTGCCAGCTCATGGGACAGGAACTACGAGCAGTACTTC. Combining the CDR3 with reference TRBV19 and TRBJ2-7 gives the whole variable domain DGGITQSPKYLFRKEGQNVTLSCEQNLNHDAMYWYRQDPGQGLRLIYYSQIVNDFQKGDIAEGYSVSREKKESFPLTVTSAQKNPTAFYLCASSWDRNYEQYFGPGTRLTVT.